This T cell receptor (beta chain) was sequenced during a study of T cells in Graves' hyperthyroidism and ophthalmopathy (dated by TCRdb to the late 2010s). Some background on the complete study: Peripheral blood samples were taken at the time of initial diagnosis, prior to any treatment. A discovery cohort of roughly 96 patients, fewer than 50 with Graves' ophthalmopathy and about 58 with stable Graves' hyperthyroidism, was used to find distinguishing TCR V-J signatures. Once sampling was done, hyperthyroidism patients were given methimazole at a starting dose of 30 mg daily, whereas ophthalmopathy patients were given high-dose intravenous methylprednisolone. Prospective prediction of ophthalmopathy was tested in an independent validation cohort consisting of some 19 hyperthyroidism patients and 15 to 17 patients who later progressed to ophthalmopathy. TCR Vbeta CDR3 sequencing of 140 or so peripheral blood samples (over 40 ophthalmopathy, 75 hyperthyroidism and 17 progressor patients) is reported in the paper. Thyroid tissue and blood T-cell repertoires from about six Graves' hyperthyroidism patients were also compared in the study. The roughly 99 discovery patients were divided at random into training and test sets in a 7:3 ratio. Overall study outcomes, separate from this receptor: Most expanded thyroid clonotypes (frequency above 0.001) were also detected in blood, suggesting blood repertoires may reflect thyroid immune responses. A model built on a 13 V-J signature distinguished ophthalmopathy from stable hyperthyroidism, reaching about 89% sensitivity and 81.08% specificity in cross-validation and 80%/75% in testing. In validation, the model predicted progression to ophthalmopathy a median of about 5.9 months before onset, with 70% to 71% sensitivity and almost 75% specificity. No statistical method was used to fix the sample size in advance, and group allocation was not hidden from the investigators.

The TCR beta CDR3 regions were amplified from RNA transcripts. The first round of RT-PCR for the TCR CDR3 was performed with the HTBI primer set and the Qiagen OneStep RT-PCR kit. A second multiplex PCR round built the libraries, followed by size selection and purification. The libraries were sequenced on an Illumina HiSeq2000 using paired-end 100 bp reads. The authors' analysis ran thus. Raw data were processed with SOAPnuke, discarding reads with adapters, uncalled bases, mean Phred below 15, or no exact constant-primer or identifier match. COPE v1.2.5 was used to merge high-quality paired reads, and clonotypes were defined as unique nucleotide sequences. MiTCR v1.1 was used to align the clonotypes against IMGT TRBV, TRBD and TRBJ reference segments. The analysis was restricted to V-J combinations with a frequency above 0.0001, which together covered just over 99% of the repertoires. A TCS score was defined as the ratio between F50 (clonal expansion) and ExV (chaos), using BLOSUM62-based TCRdist between CDR3 peptides within each V-J. Welch's t-statistics and random forest reduced 450 to 600 V-J features to 13, which were used in a naive Bayes classifier (R e1071). In TCRdb, the public reads were trimmed at Q25 with fastp and aligned with MiXCR, with productive beta chains retained. A single entry per CDR3 protein holds the most common genes and DNA from its merged rows. It is TCRdb's table, rather than the study itself, that gives the V and J calls and clone size. This sample lists hundreds of thousands of distinct CDR3 sequences; 14% were detected once. Together, the top ten hold around 12% of the sample.

Ophthalmopathy patients had moderately to severely active disease, Clinical Activity Score of at least 3, NOSPECS grade of at least 4, and duration under 3 months. Exclusion was applied to patients with uncontrolled infections, other autoimmune diseases, pregnancy or lactation. Diagnoses were based on clinical symptoms, serum thyroxine and TRAb, thyroid ultrasound and orbital computed tomography. Ficoll-Paque density gradient centrifugation was used to isolate PBMCs from around 10 ml of fresh peripheral blood. Total RNA was extracted with Trizol reagent, and quality was checked on an Agilent 2100 Bioanalyzer. Many counts were recorded for this clonotype. No cognate antigen has been identified for it. Base qualities are missing; no much larger clone stands one base away. V loses 3 bases at its end and J loses 9 bases; junction bases beyond the gene matches: 11. CDR3 length: 15 amino acids, cysteine to phenylalanine. Only CDR3 DNA is held: 45 bases, read in frame from base 1.

The TCR originated in a woman in her fifties or sixties with Graves' ophthalmopathy. The specimen sequenced was blood. The chain uses TRBV12-3 or TRBV12-4 and TRBJ2-1; TRBD2 lines up with 7 middle nucleotides. Here is the DNA: TGTGCCAGCAGTTTGGGCCGGGACTGGGGGGGTGAGCAGTTCTTC. Its product reads: CASSLGRDWGGEQFF.